This T cell receptor beta chain derives from a study of blood T cell repertoires in COVID-19. Germline V CDR1 and CDR2: SGHTA, FQGNSA. Trimming took 5 bases from V and 0 from J; bases not matched to a gene: 4. This CDR3 region has 15 residues. Some clones are missing from TCRdb's copy, which holds only in-frame ones; the method was immunoSEQ multiplex PCR. Among under 400,000 clones, 80% to 90% were seen once, and the ten largest hold 4% to 5.5%. This clone appeared a few times. Enrollees, about 18 to 95 years old, lived in 20 to 25 US areas. The sequenced sample consisted of PBMCs or T cells enriched from blood (not recorded which). The chain couples TRBV7-2 to TRBJ2-7; 10 bases agree with TRBD1. This TCR derives from a woman aged 40 to 50 with acute COVID-19. The DNA for the CDR3 is TGTGCCAGCAGCCGGGGACAGGGGAGCTCCTACGAGCAGTACTTC. This gives the protein CASSRGQGSSYEQYF.